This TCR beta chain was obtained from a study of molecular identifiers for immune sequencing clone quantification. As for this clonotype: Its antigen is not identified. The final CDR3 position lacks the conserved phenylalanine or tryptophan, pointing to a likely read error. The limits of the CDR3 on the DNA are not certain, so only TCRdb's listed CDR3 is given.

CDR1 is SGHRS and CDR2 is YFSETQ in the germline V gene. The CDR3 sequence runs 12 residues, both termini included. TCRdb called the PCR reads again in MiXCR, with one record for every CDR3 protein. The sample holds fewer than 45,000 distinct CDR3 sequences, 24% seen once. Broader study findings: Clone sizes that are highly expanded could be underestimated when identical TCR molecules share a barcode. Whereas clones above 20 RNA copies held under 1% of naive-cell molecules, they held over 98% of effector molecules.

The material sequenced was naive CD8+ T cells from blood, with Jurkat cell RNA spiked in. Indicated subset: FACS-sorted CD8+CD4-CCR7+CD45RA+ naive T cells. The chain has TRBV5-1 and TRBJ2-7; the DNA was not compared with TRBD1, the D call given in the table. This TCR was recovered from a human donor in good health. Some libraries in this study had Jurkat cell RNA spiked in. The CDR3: CASSLQGYERYS.